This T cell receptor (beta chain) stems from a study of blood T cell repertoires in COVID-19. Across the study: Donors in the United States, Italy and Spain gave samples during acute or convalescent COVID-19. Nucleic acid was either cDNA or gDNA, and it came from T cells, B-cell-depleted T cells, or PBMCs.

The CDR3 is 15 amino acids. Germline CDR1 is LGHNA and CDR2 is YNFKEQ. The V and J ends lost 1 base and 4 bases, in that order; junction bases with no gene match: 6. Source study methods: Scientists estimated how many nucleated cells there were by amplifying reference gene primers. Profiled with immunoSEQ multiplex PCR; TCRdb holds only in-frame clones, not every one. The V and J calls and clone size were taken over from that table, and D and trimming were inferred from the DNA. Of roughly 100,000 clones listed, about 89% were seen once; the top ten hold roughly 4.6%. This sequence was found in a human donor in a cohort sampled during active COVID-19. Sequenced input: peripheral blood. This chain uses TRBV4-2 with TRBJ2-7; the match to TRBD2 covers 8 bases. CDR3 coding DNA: TGTGCCAGCAGCCAAGGCTCCGGCGGGAGGTACGAGCAGTACTTC. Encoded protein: CASSQGSGGRYEQYF.